The TCR beta chain under discussion was sequenced for a study of T-cell reconstitution after alpha-beta-depleted transplantation in children. Study-level results: TCRbeta diversity was high at day 60 in some patients (a result of surviving recipient T cells and thymic progenitors). Several hundred graft clones that had expanded were reportedly the source of alpha-beta T cells about two months after transplant.

The germline V gene encodes CDR1 SGDLS and CDR2 YYNGEE. V dropped 0 bases and J dropped 3 bases, with 13 bases sitting between them. The CDR3 is made up of 15 amino acids. Unique molecular identifiers were built into the TCRbeta library. TCRdb passed the PCR reads through MiXCR, listing each CDR3 protein once. Here the sample spans 440,000 or so distinct CDR3 sequences, about 45% being singletons. This clonotype was found many times. Its antigen is not identified. The sequence came from a girl aged 2 to 10 with aplastic anemia, due to receive a stem cell transplant. The sample in question was PBMCs, obtained before TCRalphabeta/CD19-depleted stem cell transplant. V gene TRBV9 combines with J gene TRBJ2-7; D possibly corresponds to TRBD1 (6 bases). The CDR3 sequence: CASSVGAGEYYEQYF. The CDR3 coding sequence is TGTGCCAGCAGCGTAGGAGCAGGGGAATACTACGAGCAGTACTTC.